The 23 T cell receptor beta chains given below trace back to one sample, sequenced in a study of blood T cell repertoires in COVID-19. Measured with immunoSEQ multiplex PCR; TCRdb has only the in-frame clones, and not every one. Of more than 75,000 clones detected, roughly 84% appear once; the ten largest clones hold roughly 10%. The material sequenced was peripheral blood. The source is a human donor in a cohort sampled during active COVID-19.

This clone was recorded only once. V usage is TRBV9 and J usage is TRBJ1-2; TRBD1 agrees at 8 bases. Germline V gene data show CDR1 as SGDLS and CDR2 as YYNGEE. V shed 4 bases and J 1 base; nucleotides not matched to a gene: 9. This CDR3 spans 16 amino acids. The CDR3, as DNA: TGTGCCAGCAGCCCCGCGGGGGACAGGAGTAACTATGGCTACACCTTC. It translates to CASSPAGDRSNYGYTF. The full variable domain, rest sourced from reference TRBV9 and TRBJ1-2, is DSGVTQTPKHLITATGQRVTLRCSPRSGDLSVYWYQQSLDQGLQFLIQYYNGEERAKGNILERFSAQQFPDLHSELNLSSLELGDSALYFCASSPAGDRSNYGYTFGSGTRLTVV.

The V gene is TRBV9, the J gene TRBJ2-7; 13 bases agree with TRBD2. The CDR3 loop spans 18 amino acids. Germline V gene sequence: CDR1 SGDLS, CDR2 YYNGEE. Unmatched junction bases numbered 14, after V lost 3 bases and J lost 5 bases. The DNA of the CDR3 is TGTGCCAGCAGCGCTACTAGCGGGAGGGCCCGGCAACGTGACGAGCAGTACTTC. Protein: CASSATSGRARQRDEQYF.

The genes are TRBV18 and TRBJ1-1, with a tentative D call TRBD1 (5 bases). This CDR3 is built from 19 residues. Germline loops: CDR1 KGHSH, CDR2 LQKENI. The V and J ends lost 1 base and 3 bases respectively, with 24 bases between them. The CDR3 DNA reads TGTGCCAGCTCACCACGGGCAGGCGGTGGGGGGGGTAGTCACACTGAAGCTTTCTTT. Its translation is CASSPRAGGGGGSHTEAFF.

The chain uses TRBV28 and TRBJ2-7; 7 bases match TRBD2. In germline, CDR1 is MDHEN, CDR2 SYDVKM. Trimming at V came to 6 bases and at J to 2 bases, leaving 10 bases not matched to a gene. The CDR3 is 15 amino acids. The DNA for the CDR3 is TGTGCCAGCAGCCTCCCGGGGGGTTCCACCTACGAGCAGTACTTC. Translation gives CASSLPGGSTYEQYF.

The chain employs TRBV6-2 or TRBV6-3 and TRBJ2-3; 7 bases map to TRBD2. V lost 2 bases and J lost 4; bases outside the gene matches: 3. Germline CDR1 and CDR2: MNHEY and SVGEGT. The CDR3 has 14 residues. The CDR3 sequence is CASSYAGASDTQYF. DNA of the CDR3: TGTGCCAGCAGTTACGCGGGAGCATCAGATACGCAGTATTTT.

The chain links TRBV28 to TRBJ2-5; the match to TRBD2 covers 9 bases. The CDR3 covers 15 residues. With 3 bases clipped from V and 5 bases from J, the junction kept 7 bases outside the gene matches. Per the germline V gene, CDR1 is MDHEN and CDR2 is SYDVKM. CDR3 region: CASSLAGGPGETQYF. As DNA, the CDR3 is TGTGCCAGCAGTTTGGCGGGGGGGCCAGGGGAGACCCAGTACTTC.

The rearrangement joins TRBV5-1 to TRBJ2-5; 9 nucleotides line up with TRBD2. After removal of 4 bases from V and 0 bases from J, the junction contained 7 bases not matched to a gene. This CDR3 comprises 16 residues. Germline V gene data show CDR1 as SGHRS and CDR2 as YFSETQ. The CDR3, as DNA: TGCGCCAGCAGCACGGGACTAGCCATGTACCAAGAGACCCAGTACTTC. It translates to CASSTGLAMYQETQYF.

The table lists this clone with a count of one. The CDR3 is CASSYDRDYEQYF. The CDR3 nucleotides are TGTGCCAGCAGTTACGACAGGGATTACGAGCAGTACTTC. The chain is built from TRBV6-5 and TRBJ2-7, with TRBD1 matching over 7 bases. The CDR3 is made up of 13 amino acids. CDR1 MNHEY and CDR2 SVGAGI come from the germline V gene. V dropped 2 bases and J dropped 4; count of bases not matched to a gene: 2.

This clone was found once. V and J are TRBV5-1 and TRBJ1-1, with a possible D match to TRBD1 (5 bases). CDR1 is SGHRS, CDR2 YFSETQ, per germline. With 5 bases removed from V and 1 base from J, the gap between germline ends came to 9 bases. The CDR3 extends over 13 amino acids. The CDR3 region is CASRGLANTEAFF. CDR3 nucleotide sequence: TGCGCCAGCAGGGGACTTGCGAACACTGAAGCTTTCTTT.

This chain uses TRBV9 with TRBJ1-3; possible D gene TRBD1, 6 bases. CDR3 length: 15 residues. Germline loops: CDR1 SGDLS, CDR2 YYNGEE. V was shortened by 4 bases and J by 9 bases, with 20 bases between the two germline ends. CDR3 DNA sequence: TGTGCCAGCAGCCCGGGGACACCGGCGGGTAGCACCATATATTTT. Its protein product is CASSPGTPAGSTIYF. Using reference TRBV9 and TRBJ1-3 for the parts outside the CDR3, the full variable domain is DSGVTQTPKHLITATGQRVTLRCSPRSGDLSVYWYQQSLDQGLQFLIQYYNGEERAKGNILERFSAQQFPDLHSELNLSSLELGDSALYFCASSPGTPAGSTIYFGEGSWLTVV.

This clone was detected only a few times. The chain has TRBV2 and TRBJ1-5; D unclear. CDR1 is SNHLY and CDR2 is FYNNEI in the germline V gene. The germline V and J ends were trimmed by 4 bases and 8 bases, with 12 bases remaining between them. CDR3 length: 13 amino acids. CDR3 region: CASSVRPTEPQHF. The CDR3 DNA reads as TGTGCCAGCAGTGTCCGCCCCACGGAGCCCCAGCATTTT.

The CDR3 loop reads CASSTRKSLHF. The CDR3 DNA reads TGTGCCAGCAGTACGCGTAAATCCCTCCACTTT. The gene calls are TRBV6-5 and TRBJ1-6, with no clear D. CDR3 length: 11 residues. V was cut by 5 bases and J by 14 bases, with 10 bases left in between. Germline values: CDR1 MNHEY, CDR2 SVGAGI.

In DNA, the CDR3 is TGTGCCAGTAGTCTTGGCGGGAGCTCCTACGAGCAGTACTTC. Protein product: CASSLGGSSYEQYF. This rearrangement joins TRBV19 to TRBJ2-7; TRBD2 matches at 7 bases. Germline values: CDR1 LNHDA, CDR2 SQIVND (reference sequence). Trimming removed 5 bases from V and 0 bases from J; junction bases left unmatched: 4. CDR3 length: 14 residues.

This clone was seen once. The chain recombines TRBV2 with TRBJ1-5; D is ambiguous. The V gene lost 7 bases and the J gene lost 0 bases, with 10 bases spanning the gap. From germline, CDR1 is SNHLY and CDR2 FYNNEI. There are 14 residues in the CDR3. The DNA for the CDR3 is TGTGCCAGCACAGACACCAATAGCAATCAGCCCCAGCATTTT. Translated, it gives CASTDTNSNQPQHF.

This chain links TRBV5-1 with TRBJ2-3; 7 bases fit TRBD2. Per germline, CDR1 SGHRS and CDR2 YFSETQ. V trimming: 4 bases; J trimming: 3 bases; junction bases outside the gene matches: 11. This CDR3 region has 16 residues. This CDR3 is CASSLGDYNPTDTQYF. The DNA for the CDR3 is TGCGCCAGCAGCCTTGGGGACTACAACCCGACAGATACGCAGTATTTT.

CDR3 amino acids: CASSAAGAGEQYF. The DNA for the CDR3 is TGTGCCAGCAGCGCAGCGGGAGCGGGCGAGCAGTACTTC. The V and J genes are TRBV3-1 (or the pseudogene TRBV3-2) and TRBJ2-7; 8 nucleotides match TRBD2. The CDR3 covers 13 residues. V dropped 5 bases and J dropped 6; count of bases not matched to a gene: 6. CDR1 is LGHDT and CDR2 is YNNKEL in the germline V gene (reference sequence).

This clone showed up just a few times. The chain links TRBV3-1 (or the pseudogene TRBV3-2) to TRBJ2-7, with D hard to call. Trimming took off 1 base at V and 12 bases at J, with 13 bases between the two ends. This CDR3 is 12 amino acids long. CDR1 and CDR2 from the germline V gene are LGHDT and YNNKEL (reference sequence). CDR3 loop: CASSQVPSGLYF. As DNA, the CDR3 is TGTGCCAGCAGCCAAGTCCCCTCAGGTTTGTACTTC.

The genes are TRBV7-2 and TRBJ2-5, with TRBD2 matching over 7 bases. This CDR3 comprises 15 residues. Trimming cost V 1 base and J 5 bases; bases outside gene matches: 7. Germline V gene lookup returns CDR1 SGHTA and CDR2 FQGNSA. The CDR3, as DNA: TGTGCCAGCAGCTTAGGACTAGCTCCTGGGGAGACCCAGTACTTC. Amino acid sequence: CASSLGLAPGETQYF.

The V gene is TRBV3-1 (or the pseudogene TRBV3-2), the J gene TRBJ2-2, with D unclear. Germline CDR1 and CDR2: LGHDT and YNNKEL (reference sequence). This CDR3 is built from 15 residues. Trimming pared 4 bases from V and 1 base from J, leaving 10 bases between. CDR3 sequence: CASSPIYWNTGELFF. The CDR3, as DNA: TGTGCCAGCAGCCCTATATACTGGAACACCGGGGAGCTGTTTTTT.

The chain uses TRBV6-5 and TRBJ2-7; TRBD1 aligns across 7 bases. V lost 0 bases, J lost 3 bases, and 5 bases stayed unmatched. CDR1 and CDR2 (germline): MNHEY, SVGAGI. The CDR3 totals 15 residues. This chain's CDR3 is CASSYSGDRDYEQYF. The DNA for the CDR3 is TGTGCCAGCAGTTACTCGGGTGACAGGGACTACGAGCAGTACTTC.

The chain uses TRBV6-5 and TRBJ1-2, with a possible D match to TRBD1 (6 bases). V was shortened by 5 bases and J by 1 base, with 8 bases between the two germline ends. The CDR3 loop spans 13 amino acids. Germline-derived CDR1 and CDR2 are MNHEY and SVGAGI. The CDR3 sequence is CASSRDNNYGYTF. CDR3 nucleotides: TGTGCCAGCAGTCGGGACAATAACTATGGCTACACCTTC.

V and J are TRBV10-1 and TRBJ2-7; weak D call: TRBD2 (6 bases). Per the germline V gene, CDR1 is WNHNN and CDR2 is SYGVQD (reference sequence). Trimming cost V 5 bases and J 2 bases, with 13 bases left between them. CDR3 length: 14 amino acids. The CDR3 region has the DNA TGCGCCAGCAGTCCCTCAGGGAGGCCCTACGAGCAGTACTTC. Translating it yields CASSPSGRPYEQYF.

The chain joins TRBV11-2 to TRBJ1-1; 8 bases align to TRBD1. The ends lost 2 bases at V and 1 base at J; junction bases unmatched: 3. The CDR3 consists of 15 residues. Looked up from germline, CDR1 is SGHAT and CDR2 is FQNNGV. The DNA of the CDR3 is TGTGCCAGCAGCTTACTCGGGACAGGGAACACTGAAGCTTTCTTT. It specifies CASSLLGTGNTEAFF.